Sample share makes the clone carrying this T cell receptor (beta chain) medium-sized. The antigen is not known. Peripheral blood was collected from the related graft donor on the marrow donation day. Trimming left V 3 bases short and J 8 bases short, with 10 bases between. This CDR3 region has 13 residues. CDR1 is LNHDA and CDR2 is SQIVND in the germline V gene (reference sequence). The data were taken from a study of T cells after posttransplantation cyclophosphamide. Profiling relied on immunoSEQ multiplex PCR, and the TCRdb table lists in-frame clones only, not all of them. Recorded here are about 30,000 clones, none singletons. Overall study results and limits: Later blood repertoires were often dominated by clones from the donor CD8+ memory compartment. Skin or GI-infiltrating T cells shared few TRB sequences with blood. Recipient CMV seropositivity and CMV reactivation strongly tracked TRB clonality.

Material for sequencing was PBMCs. The clonotype comes from an older woman in good health, CMV-negative, and a related stem cell transplant donor. The rearrangement links TRBV19 to TRBJ2-2, with D possibly matching TRBD1 (6 bases). The CDR3 bases are TGTGCCAGTAGTATGAACAGGGTTGGGGAGCTGTTTTTT. Amino acids: CASSMNRVGELFF.